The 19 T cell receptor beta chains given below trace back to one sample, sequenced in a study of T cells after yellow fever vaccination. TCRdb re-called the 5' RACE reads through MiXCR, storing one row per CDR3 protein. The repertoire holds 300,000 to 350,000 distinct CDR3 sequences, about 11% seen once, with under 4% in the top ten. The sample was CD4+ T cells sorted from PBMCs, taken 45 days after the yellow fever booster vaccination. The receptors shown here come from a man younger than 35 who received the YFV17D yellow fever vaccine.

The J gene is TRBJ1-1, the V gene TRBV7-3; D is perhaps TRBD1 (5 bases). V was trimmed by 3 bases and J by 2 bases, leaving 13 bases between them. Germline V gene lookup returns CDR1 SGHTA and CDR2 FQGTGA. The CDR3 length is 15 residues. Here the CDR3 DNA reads TGTGCCAGCAGCTTGGGAGACAGAAAAAACACTGAAGCTTTCTTT. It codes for CASSLGDRKNTEAFF.

CDR3 amino acids: CASSPVAVSEAFF. CDR3 sequence (DNA): TGTGCCAGCAGCCCAGTGGCGGTATCTGAAGCTTTCTTT. This sequence joins TRBV6-2 or TRBV6-3 and TRBJ1-1; no definite D call. Germline assignment: CDR1 MNHEY and CDR2 SVGEGT. Trimming removed 6 bases at V and 6 bases at J, with 14 bases between. The CDR3 extends over 13 amino acids.

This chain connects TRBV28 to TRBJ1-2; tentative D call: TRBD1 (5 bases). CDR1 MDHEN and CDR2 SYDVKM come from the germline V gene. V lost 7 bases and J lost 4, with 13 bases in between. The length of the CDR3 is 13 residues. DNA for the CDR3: TGTGCCAGCATAGGGGACGGACGCTATGGCTACACCTTC. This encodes CASIGDGRYGYTF.

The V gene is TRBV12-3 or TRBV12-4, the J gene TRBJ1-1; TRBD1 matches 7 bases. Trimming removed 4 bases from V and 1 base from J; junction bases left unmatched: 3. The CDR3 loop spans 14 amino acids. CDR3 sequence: CASSSYRGNTEAFF. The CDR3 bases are TGTGCCAGCAGTTCCTACAGGGGGAACACTGAAGCTTTCTTT.

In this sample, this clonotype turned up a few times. Here the CDR3 reads CASRARREQYF. CDR3 coding DNA: TGTGCCAGTCGGGCCCGTCGCGAGCAGTACTTC. The chain has TRBV25-1 and TRBJ2-7; no clear D gene. V was trimmed by 9 bases and J by 6 bases, leaving 12 bases between them. The CDR3 consists of 11 residues. Germline V gene lookup returns CDR1 MGHDK and CDR2 SYGVNS.

The CDR3 region is CASSPRGSADTQYF. As DNA, the CDR3 is TGTGCCAGCAGCCCCCGGGGTAGCGCAGATACGCAGTATTTT. The V gene is TRBV7-2, the J gene TRBJ2-3; D possibly corresponds to TRBD2 (5 bases). The V gene's germline CDR1 is SGHTA and CDR2 FQGNSA. The length of the CDR3 is 14 residues. The ends were cut back, 5 bases at V and 4 bases at J, with 13 bases in the middle.

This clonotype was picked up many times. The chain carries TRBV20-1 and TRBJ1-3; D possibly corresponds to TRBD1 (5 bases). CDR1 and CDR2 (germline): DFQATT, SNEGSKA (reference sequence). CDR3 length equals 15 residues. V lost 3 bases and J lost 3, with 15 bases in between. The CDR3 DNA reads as TGCAGTGCTAGCCGTATAGGGGTCATTGGAAACACCATATATTTT. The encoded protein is CSASRIGVIGNTIYF.

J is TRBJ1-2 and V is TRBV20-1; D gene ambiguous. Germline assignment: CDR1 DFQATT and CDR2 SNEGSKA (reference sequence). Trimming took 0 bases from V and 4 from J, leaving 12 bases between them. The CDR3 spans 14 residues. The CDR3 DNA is TGCAGTGCTAGAGATAGCGTCAGTGGCTATGGCTACACCTTC. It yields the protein CSARDSVSGYGYTF.

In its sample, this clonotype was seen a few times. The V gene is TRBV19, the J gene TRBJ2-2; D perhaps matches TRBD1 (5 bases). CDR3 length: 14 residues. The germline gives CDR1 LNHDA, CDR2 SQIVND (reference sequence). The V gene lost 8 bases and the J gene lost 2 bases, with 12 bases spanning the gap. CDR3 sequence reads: CASSRQPNTGELFF. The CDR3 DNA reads TGTGCCAGTTCGCGACAGCCAAACACCGGGGAGCTGTTTTTT.

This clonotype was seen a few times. The CDR3 loop reads CSARGTAGTYF. Written as DNA, the CDR3 is TGCAGTGCTAGGGGGACCGCCGGGACTTACTTC. The chain has TRBV20-1 and TRBJ2-5; D possibly corresponds to TRBD2 (6 bases). V was cut by 3 bases and J by 14 bases, with 16 bases left in between. CDR1 and CDR2 from the germline V gene are DFQATT and SNEGSKA (reference sequence). CDR3 length equals 11 residues.

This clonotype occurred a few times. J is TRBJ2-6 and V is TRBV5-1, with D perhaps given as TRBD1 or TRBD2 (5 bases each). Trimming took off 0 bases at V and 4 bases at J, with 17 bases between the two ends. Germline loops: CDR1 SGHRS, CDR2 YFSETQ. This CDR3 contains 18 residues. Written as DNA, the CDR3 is TGCGCCAGCAGCTTGGTTCCAGGGTCGGGATCGGGGGCCAACGTCCTGACTTTC. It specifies CASSLVPGSGSGANVLTF.

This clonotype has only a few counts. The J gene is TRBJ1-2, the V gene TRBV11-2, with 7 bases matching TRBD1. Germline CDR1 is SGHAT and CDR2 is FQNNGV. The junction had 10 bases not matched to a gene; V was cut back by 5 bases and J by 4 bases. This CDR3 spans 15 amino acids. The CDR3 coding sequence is TGTGCCAGCAGCCTACAATCGGGACAGATCTATGGCTACACCTTC. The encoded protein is CASSLQSGQIYGYTF.

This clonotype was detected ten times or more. Here the CDR3 DNA reads TGTGCCAGCAGCCTCCAGGGCGATGAGCAGTTCTTC. Amino acids: CASSLQGDEQFF. The chain combines TRBV7-9 with TRBJ2-1; D is perhaps TRBD1 (5 bases). The ends were cut back, 5 bases at V and 8 bases at J, with 10 bases in the middle. The length of the CDR3 is 12 residues. Germline V gives CDR1 SEHNR, CDR2 FQNEAQ (reference sequence).

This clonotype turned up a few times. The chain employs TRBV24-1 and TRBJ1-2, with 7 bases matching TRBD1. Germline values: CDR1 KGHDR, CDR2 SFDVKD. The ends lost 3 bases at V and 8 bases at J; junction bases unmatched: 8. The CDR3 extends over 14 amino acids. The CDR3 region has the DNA TGTGCCACCAGTGATAGGACAGGCCCGGAGGGCTACACCTTC. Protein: CATSDRTGPEGYTF.

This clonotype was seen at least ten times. CDR3 nucleotides: TGCGCCAGCAGCCAAGTCTTCCCTTTGTTCGGGAATATCGGTGCGGGCTACACCTTC. As protein: CASSQVFPLFGNIGAGYTF. J is TRBJ1-2 and V is TRBV4-1; D uncertain. The V and J ends lost 1 base and 8 bases respectively, with 29 bases between them. Looked up from germline, CDR1 is MGHRA and CDR2 is YSYEKL. The CDR3 has 19 residues.

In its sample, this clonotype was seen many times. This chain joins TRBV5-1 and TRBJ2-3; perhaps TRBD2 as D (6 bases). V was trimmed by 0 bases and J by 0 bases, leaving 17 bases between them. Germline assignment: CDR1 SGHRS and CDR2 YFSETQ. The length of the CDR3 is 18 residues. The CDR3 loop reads CASSLGRGVASSTDTQYF. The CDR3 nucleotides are TGCGCCAGCAGCTTGGGGCGGGGAGTCGCCTCTAGCACAGATACGCAGTATTTT.

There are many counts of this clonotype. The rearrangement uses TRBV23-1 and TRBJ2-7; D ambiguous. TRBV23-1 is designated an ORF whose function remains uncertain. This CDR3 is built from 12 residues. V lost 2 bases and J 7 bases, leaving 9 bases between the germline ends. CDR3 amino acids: CASSQGLTEQYF. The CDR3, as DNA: TGCGCCAGCAGTCAAGGCTTAACTGAGCAGTACTTC.

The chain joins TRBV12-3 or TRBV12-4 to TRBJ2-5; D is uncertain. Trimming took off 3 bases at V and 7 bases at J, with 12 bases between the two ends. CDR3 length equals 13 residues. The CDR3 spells CASSFGPWGTQYF. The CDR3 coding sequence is TGTGCCAGCAGTTTCGGGCCTTGGGGGACCCAGTACTTC.

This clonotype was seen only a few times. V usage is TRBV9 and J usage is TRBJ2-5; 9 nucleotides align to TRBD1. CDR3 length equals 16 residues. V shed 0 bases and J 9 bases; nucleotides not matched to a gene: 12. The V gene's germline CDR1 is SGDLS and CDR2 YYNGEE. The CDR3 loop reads CASSVAPQGASPSQYF. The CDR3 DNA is TGTGCCAGCAGCGTAGCTCCACAGGGGGCTTCGCCGTCCCAGTACTTC.